Ten or more counts support the clone carrying this T cell receptor (beta chain). The antigen is unknown. This record comes from a study of T cells in Graves' hyperthyroidism and ophthalmopathy. For the study at large: Specimen type is peripheral blood, collected at initial diagnosis prior to any treatment. Study findings and constraints: A model built on 13 V-J features separated ophthalmopathy from stable hyperthyroidism.

Clinical symptoms, serum thyroxine and TRAb, thyroid ultrasound and orbital computed tomography were used for the diagnoses. This CDR3 contains 14 residues. With 3 bases removed from V and 2 bases from J, the gap between germline ends came to 10 bases. Per germline, CDR1 SEHNR and CDR2 FQNEAQ (reference sequence). Amplification of TCR beta CDR3 regions was performed using RNA transcripts as template. Researchers ran a first-round RT-PCR on the TCR CDR3 using the HTBI primer set. Via MiXCR, TCRdb re-called the multiplex PCR reads, giving one row per CDR3 protein. Seen here are nearly 600,000 distinct CDR3 sequences, around 13% observed once, and the top ten hold roughly 5.5%.

Sequenced material: blood. This clonotype was sampled from a woman in her twenties or thirties with Graves' hyperthyroidism that later progressed to Graves' ophthalmopathy. The J gene is TRBJ1-2, the V gene TRBV7-9; no clear D gene. The CDR3, as DNA: TGTGCCAGCAGCTTTAGCTTAGGGAACTATGGCTACACCTTC. Its translation is CASSFSLGNYGYTF.